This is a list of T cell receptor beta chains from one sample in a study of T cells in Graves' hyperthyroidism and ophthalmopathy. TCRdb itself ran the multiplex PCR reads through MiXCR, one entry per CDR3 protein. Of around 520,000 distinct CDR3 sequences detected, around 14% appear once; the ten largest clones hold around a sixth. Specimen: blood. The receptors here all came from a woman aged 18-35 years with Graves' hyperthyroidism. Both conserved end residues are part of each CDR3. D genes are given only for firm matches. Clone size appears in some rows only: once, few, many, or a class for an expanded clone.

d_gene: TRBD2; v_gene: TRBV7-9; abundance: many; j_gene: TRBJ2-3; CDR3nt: TGTGCCAGCAGCGGGGGGACTAGCGGGAGTCGTACAGATACGCAGTATTTT; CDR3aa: CASSGGTSGSRTDTQYF
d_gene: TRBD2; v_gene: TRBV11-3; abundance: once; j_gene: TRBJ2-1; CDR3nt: TGTGCCAGCAGCTTACCTCAGCGGGAGGGCCATGAGCAGTTCTTC; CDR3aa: CASSLPQREGHEQFF
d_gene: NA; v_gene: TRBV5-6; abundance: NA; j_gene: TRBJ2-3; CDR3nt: TGTGCCAGCAGCATAATTTTCACAGATACGCAGTATTTT; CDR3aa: CASSIIFTDTQYF
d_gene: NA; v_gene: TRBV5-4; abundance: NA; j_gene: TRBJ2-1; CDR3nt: TGTGCCAGCAGCTCCCCACTGAGCCGGGGGAATGTTGAGCAGTTCTTC; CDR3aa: CASSSPLSRGNVEQFF
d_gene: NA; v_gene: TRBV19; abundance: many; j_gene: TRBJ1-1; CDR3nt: TGTGCCAGTAAAATTAGGGGGAACACTGAAGCTTTCTTT; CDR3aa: CASKIRGNTEAFF
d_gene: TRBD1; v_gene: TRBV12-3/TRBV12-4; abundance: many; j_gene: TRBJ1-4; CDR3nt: TGTGCCACTCGCGACAGGGGGTTTAATGAAAAACTGTTTTTT; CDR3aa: CATRDRGFNEKLFF
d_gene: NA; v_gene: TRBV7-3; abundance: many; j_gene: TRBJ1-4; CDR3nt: TGTGCCAGCAGCCGAGTGGGAGGTGAAAAACTGTTTTTT; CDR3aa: CASSRVGGEKLFF
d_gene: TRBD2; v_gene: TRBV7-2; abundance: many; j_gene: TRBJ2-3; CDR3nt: TGTGCCAGCAGCCCCAATGGGCTAGCGGGAGGCGCAGATACGCAGTATTTT; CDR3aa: CASSPNGLAGGADTQYF
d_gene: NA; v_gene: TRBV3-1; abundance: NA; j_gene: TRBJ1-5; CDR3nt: TGTGCCAGCAGCCAAGAGGGTTTCCAGCCCCAGCATTTT; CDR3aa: CASSQEGFQPQHF
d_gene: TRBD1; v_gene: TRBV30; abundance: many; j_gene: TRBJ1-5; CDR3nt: TGTGCCTGGAGCTTCGGACAGGGATCTCAGCCCCAGCATTTT; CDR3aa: CAWSFGQGSQPQHF
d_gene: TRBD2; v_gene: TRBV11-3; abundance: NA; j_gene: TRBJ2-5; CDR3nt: TGTGCCAGCAGCCGAGTAGCGGGTGCCAGGCTAGAGACCCAGTACTTC; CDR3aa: CASSRVAGARLETQYF
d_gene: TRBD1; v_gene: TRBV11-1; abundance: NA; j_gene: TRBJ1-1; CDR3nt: TGTGCCAGCAGCCAATCGGGACAGGCCAAAGGATCGAGCTCTGAAGCTTTCTTT; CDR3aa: CASSQSGQAKGSSSEAFF
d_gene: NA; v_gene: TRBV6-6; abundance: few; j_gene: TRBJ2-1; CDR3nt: TGTGCCAGCAGTTACCCCCTCACTAAGGGTGAGCAGTTCTTC; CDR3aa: CASSYPLTKGEQFF
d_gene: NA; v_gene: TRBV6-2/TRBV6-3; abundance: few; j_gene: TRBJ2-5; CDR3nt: TGTGCCAGCAATTACGGCCTAGCGAGGAGGCAAGAGACCCAGTACTTC; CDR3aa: CASNYGLARRQETQYF
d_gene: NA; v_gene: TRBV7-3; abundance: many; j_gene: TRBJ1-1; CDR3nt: TGTGCCAGCAGCTACGGAGGGAAGCGGGAGAACACTGAAGCTTTCTTT; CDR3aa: CASSYGGKRENTEAFF
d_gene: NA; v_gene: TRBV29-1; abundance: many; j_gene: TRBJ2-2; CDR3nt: TGCAGCGTTGGCCCCCCGGACAGACAGAACACCGGGGAGCTGTTTTTT; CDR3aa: CSVGPPDRQNTGELFF
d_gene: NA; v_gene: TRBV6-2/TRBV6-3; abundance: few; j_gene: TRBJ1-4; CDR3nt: TGTGCCAGCAGTTCAGGGTCTAATGAAAAACTGTTTTTT; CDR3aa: CASSSGSNEKLFF
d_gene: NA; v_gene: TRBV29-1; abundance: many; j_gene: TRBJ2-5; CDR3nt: TGCAGCGTTTTTAGGGAGACCCAGTACTTC; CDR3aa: CSVFRETQYF
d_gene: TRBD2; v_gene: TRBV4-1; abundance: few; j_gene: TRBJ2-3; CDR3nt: TGCGCCAGCAGCCAATCAGGAGCCCTAGCGGGAGGGCCCAATACGCAGTATTTT; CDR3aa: CASSQSGALAGGPNTQYF
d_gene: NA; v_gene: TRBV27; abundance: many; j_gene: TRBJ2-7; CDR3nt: TGTGCCAGCAGCTCAACGACAGCCTCCTACGAGCAGTACTTC; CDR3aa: CASSSTTASYEQYF
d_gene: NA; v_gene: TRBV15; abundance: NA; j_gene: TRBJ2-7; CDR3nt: TGTGCCACCAGCAGAGAGCTGGACGAGCAGTACTTC; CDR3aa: CATSRELDEQYF
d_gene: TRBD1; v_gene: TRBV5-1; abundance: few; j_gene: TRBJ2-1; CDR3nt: TGCGCCAGCAGCTTCTATGACAGGGTCGACAATGAGCAGTTCTTC; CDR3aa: CASSFYDRVDNEQFF
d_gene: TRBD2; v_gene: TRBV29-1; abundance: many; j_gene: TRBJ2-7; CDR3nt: TGCAGCGTTGCCCCTAGCGGGAGTTACGAGCAGTACTTC; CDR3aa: CSVAPSGSYEQYF
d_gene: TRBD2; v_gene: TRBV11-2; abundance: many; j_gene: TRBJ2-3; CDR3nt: TGTGCCAGCAGCTCACTAGCGGCAGGGCCCCTGGCAGATACGCAGTATTTT; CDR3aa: CASSSLAAGPLADTQYF
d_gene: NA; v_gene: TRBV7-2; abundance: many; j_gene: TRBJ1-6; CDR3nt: TGTGCCACCAAACCTACAGGGAGTAATTCACCCCTCCACTTT; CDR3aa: CATKPTGSNSPLHF
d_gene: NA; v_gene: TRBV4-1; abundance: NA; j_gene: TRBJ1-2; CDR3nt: TGCGCCAGCAGCAACCCTAGTTATGGCTACACCTTC; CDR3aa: CASSNPSYGYTF
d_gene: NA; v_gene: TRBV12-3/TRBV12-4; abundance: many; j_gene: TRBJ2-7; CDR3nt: TGTGCCAGCAGTTTTGGCAGGGTAGGATGCGAGCAGTACTTC; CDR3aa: CASSFGRVGCEQYF
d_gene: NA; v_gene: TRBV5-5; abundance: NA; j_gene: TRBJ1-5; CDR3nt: TGTGCCAGCAGCTTTCAAGTGGGGGGTAGCAATCAGCCCCAGCATTTT; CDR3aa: CASSFQVGGSNQPQHF
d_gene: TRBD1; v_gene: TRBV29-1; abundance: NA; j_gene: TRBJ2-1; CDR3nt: TGCAGCGCCCAGACAGGGGGAGACAACAATGAGCAGTTCTTC; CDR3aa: CSAQTGGDNNEQFF
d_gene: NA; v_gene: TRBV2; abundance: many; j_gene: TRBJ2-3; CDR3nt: TGTGCCAACCCGAGGGAGCCCACAGATACGCAGTATTTT; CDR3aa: CANPREPTDTQYF
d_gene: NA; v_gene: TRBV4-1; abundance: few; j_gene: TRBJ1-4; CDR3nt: TGCGCCAGCAGCCAAGGGCAGGGGCCTTATAATGAAAAACTGTTTTTT; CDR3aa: CASSQGQGPYNEKLFF
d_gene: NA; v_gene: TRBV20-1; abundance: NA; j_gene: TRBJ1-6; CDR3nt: TGCAGTGCTCCTACGGGGGCCGCGGGTTCACCCCTCCACTTT; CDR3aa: CSAPTGAAGSPLHF
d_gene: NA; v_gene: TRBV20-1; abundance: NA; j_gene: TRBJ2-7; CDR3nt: TGCAGTGCTAGAGATGGGGTAGCGGAGGGATTGAGGGTCGAGCAGTACTTC; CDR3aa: CSARDGVAEGLRVEQYF
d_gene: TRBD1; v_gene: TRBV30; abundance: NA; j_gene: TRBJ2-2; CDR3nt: TGTGCCTGGAGTACCGGGACAGTAAACACCGGGGAGCTGTTTTTT; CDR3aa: CAWSTGTVNTGELFF
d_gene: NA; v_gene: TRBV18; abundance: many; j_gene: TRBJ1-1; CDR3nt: TGTGCCAGCTCACCACCCTCGATGGGTGGGGGGAACACTGAAGCTTTCTTT; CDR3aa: CASSPPSMGGGNTEAFF
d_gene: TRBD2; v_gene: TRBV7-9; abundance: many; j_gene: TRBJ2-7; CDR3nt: TGTGCCAGCAGCTTTGAGTTAGCGGGATCCTACGAGCAGTACTTC; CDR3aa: CASSFELAGSYEQYF
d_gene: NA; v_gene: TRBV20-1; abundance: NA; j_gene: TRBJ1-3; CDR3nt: TGCAGTGCTAGAGGTTGGGGGCCGAGCTCTGGAAACACCATATATTTT; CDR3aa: CSARGWGPSSGNTIYF
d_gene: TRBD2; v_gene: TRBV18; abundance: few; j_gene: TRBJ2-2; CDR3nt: TGTGCCAGCTCCCCCCAGGGAGGGCCTGGAAGCACCGGGGAGCTGTTTTTT; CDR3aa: CASSPQGGPGSTGELFF
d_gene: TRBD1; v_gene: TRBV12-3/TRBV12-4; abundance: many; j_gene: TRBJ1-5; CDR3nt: TGTGCCAGCAGTAATACCGGACAGGGGACGTATCAGCCCCAGCATTTT; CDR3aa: CASSNTGQGTYQPQHF
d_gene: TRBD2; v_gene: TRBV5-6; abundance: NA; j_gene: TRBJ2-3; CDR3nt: TGTGCCAGCAGCTTGGCCCTAGCGGGAGGGTTCACAGATACGCAGTATTTT; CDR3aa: CASSLALAGGFTDTQYF
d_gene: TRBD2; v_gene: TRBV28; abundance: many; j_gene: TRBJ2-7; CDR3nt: TGTGCCAGCACCCCGAGGCGGGAGTGGGGCGAGCAGTACTTC; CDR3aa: CASTPRREWGEQYF
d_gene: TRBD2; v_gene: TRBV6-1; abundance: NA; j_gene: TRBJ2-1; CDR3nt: TGTGCCAGCAGTACGGGGACTATATCGGAGCAGTTCTTC; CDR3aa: CASSTGTISEQFF
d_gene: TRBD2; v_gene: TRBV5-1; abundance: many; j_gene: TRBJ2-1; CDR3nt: TGCGCCAGCAGCTTAATGGTAGCGGGAGGAGATGAGCAGTTCTTC; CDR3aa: CASSLMVAGGDEQFF
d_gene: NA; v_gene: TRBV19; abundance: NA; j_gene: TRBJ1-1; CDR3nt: TGTGCCTCGAGAGCAGGGGCGGCGAACACTGAAGCTTTCTTT; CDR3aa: CASRAGAANTEAFF